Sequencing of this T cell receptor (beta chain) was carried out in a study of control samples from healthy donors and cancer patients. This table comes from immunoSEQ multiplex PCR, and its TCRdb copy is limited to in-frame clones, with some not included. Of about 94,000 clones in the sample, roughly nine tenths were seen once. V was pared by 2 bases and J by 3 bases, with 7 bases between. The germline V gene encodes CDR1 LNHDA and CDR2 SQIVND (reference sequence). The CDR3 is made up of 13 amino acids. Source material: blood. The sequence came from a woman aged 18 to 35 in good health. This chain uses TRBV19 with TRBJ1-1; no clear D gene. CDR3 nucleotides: TGTGCCAGTAGTATATTCCCTGACACTGAAGCTTTCTTT. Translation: CASSIFPDTEAFF.